These 17 T cell receptor beta chains share one sample of origin, sequenced in a study of T cells in Graves' hyperthyroidism and ophthalmopathy. The TCR beta CDR3 regions underwent amplification using RNA transcripts as the source. HTBI primers were used for first-round RT-PCR of the TCR CDR3. TCRdb passed the multiplex PCR reads through MiXCR, listing each CDR3 protein once. Among around 690,000 distinct CDR3 sequences listed, less than 25% were seen once. The sequenced material came from blood. Receptors were obtained from a man aged 30 to 45 with Graves' ophthalmopathy.

This rearrangement joins TRBV5-1 to TRBJ2-3; TRBD1 matches at 8 bases. CDR1 is SGHRS, CDR2 YFSETQ, per germline. This CDR3 comprises 16 residues. V gave up 4 bases and J gave up 1 base; unmatched junction bases: 8. The CDR3 DNA follows: TGCGCCAGCAGCCCCTCCGGGACAGGAGGCACAGATACGCAGTATTTT. Protein sequence: CASSPSGTGGTDTQYF.

This clonotype was observed many times. The rearrangement uses TRBV18 and TRBJ2-7; 10 positions match TRBD1. Germline-derived CDR1 and CDR2 are KGHSH and LQKENI. This CDR3 spans 15 amino acids. V dropped 5 bases and J dropped 2; count of bases not matched to a gene: 6. CDR3 sequence reads: CASSSTGTGAYEQYF. The CDR3, as DNA: TGTGCCAGCTCATCCACCGGGACAGGGGCCTACGAGCAGTACTTC. The full variable domain, rest sourced from reference TRBV18 and TRBJ2-7, is NAGVMQNPRHLVRRRGQEARLRCSPMKGHSHVYWYRQLPEEGLKFMVYLQKENIIDESGMPKERFSAEFPKEGPSILRIQQVVRGDSAAYFCASSSTGTGAYEQYFGPGTRLTVT.

This clonotype appeared a few times. The V and J genes are TRBV3-1 and TRBJ2-7; 8 positions match TRBD1. The CDR3 spans 15 residues. Losses at the gene ends were 4 bases for V and 5 bases for J; bases not matched to a gene: 10. CDR1 LGHDT and CDR2 YNNKEL come from the germline V gene (reference sequence). The CDR3 DNA reads TGTGCCAGCAGCCTCTTTAGGCAGGGGGCCAACGAGCAGTACTTC. Protein sequence: CASSLFRQGANEQYF.

This clonotype was found a few times. This chain joins TRBV7-9 and TRBJ2-7, with a weak D call TRBD2 (5 bases). The CDR3 runs 16 residues. V lost 0 bases and J lost 1, with 13 bases in between. Germline CDR1 is SEHNR and CDR2 is FQNEAQ (reference sequence). The CDR3 protein is CASSLADKDLSYEQYF. CDR3 sequence (DNA): TGTGCCAGCAGCTTAGCGGATAAGGACTTGTCCTACGAGCAGTACTTC.

Of note for this clonotype: Germline and junction disagree at one end, which may indicate a read error. This chain joins TRBV12-3 or TRBV12-4 and TRBJ2-1; 13 nucleotides match TRBD2. CDR3 length: 15 amino acids. The chain's CDR3 is CASSRGLAGANGQFF. The CDR3 region has the DNA TGTGCCAGCAGCAGAGGACTAGCGGGAGCCAATGGGCAGTTCTTC.

This clonotype was seen a handful of times. The chain couples TRBV28 to TRBJ1-2; D is unresolved. Deletions cut 2 bases from V and 4 bases from J, with 11 bases between. The CDR3 runs to 14 residues. Per germline, CDR1 MDHEN and CDR2 SYDVKM. The CDR3, as DNA: TGTGCCAGCAGTTTAGAGGTGGACGGCTATGGCTACACCTTC. Protein sequence: CASSLEVDGYGYTF.

The chain combines TRBV5-1 with TRBJ2-1; D may be TRBD1 (6 bases). V was trimmed by 4 bases and J by 4 bases, leaving 18 bases between them. The CDR3 runs to 16 residues. The germline V gene encodes CDR1 SGHRS and CDR2 YFSETQ. In nucleotides, the CDR3 is TGCGCCAGCAGCCTAATATTGGACAGCCGGTACAATGAGCAGTTCTTC. Translation gives CASSLILDSRYNEQFF.

This clonotype has more than one count but fewer than ten. The chain is built from TRBV7-9 and TRBJ2-7; D remains unclear. Trimming cost V 1 base and J 3 bases, with 10 bases left between them. CDR3 length: 14 amino acids. Germline loops: CDR1 SEHNR, CDR2 FQNEAQ (reference sequence). In nucleotides, the CDR3 is TGTGCCAGCAGCTTAGAGTCGAACATCTACGAGCAGTACTTC. It yields the protein CASSLESNIYEQYF.

This clonotype was recorded many times. The rearrangement uses TRBV5-1 and TRBJ1-1, with D hard to call. V lost 4 bases to trimming and J lost 1 base, with 11 bases between them. The germline V gene has CDR1 SGHRS and CDR2 YFSETQ. This CDR3 is built from 14 residues. In DNA form, the CDR3 reads TGCGCCAGCAGCAACAATTACAGGAACACTGAAGCTTTCTTT. This codes for CASSNNYRNTEAFF. The complete variable domain, with remaining parts taken from reference TRBV5-1 and TRBJ1-1, reads KAGVTQTPRYLIKTRGQQVTLSCSPISGHRSVSWYQQTPGQGLQFLFEYFSETQRNKGNFPGRFSGRQFSNSRSEMNVSTLELGDSALYLCASSNNYRNTEAFFGQGTRLTVV.

This clonotype was seen at least ten times. The V gene is TRBV2, the J gene TRBJ1-1; D may be TRBD1 (5 bases). Per the germline V gene, CDR1 is SNHLY and CDR2 is FYNNEI. The CDR3 runs to 13 residues. V lost 7 bases and J 4 bases, leaving 13 bases between the germline ends. The CDR3 spells CASNQGKGTEAFF. CDR3 nucleotides: TGTGCCAGCAATCAGGGTAAAGGCACTGAAGCTTTCTTT.

J is TRBJ2-3 and V is TRBV25-1, with 8 bases identical to TRBD2. Germline lookup yields CDR1 MGHDK and CDR2 SYGVNS. CDR3 length: 16 amino acids. Germline trimming cut 3 bases from V and 4 bases from J; bases unmatched to any gene: 9. CDR3 in amino acids: CASSDSGLALADTQYF. The CDR3 bases are TGTGCCAGCAGTGACTCAGGACTAGCTTTGGCAGATACGCAGTATTTT. Supplemented by reference TRBV25-1 and TRBJ2-3, the full variable domain reads EADIYQTPRYLVIGTGKKITLECSQTMGHDKMYWYQQDPGMELHLIHYSYGVNSTEKGDLSSESTVSRIRTEHFPLTLESARPSHTSQYLCASSDSGLALADTQYFGPGTRLTVL.

Only a few counts were recorded for this clonotype. The V and J genes are TRBV7-2 and TRBJ2-1; 12 bases align to TRBD2. The V segment lost 5 bases and the J segment 6 bases; nucleotides outside the gene matches: 2. The germline V gene has CDR1 SGHTA and CDR2 FQGNSA. This CDR3 spans 14 amino acids. CDR3 loop: CASSRTSGTNEQFF. CDR3 DNA: TGTGCCAGCAGCCGGACTAGCGGGACCAATGAGCAGTTCTTC.

This clonotype appeared a few times. V and J are TRBV6-2 or TRBV6-3 and TRBJ1-5, with D possibly TRBD1 on 6 matching bases. V was clipped by 0 bases and J by 3 bases, with 9 bases between them. The CDR3 has 15 amino acids. Germline-derived CDR1 and CDR2 are MNHEY and SVGEGT. The CDR3 spells CASSYSGHLNQPQHF. The CDR3 DNA reads TGTGCCAGCAGTTACTCGGGACACCTCAATCAGCCCCAGCATTTT.

This clonotype was picked up many times. The chain recombines TRBV20-1 with TRBJ1-1; TRBD1 matches at 8 bases. The CDR3 totals 13 residues. V dropped 6 bases and J dropped 8; count of bases not matched to a gene: 11. Germline loops: CDR1 DFQATT, CDR2 SNEGSKA (reference sequence). CDR3 DNA: TGCAGTGCCCCAGAGTTCAGGGGGCGGGAAGCTTTCTTT. Its protein is CSAPEFRGREAFF.

CDR3: CASSLAPMGVRETQYF. In nucleotides, the CDR3 is TGTGCCAGCAGTTTAGCGCCCATGGGGGTCCGAGAGACCCAGTACTTC. This chain uses TRBV12-3 or TRBV12-4 with TRBJ2-5, with D perhaps assigned TRBD1 or TRBD2 (5 bases each). The CDR3 sequence is 16 residues long. Trimming removed 0 bases from V and 4 bases from J, with 15 bases in between.

At least ten counts were recorded for this clonotype. J is TRBJ1-5 and V is TRBV12-3 or TRBV12-4; 10 bases agree with TRBD1. Losses at the gene ends were 6 bases for V and 6 bases for J; bases not matched to a gene: 8. The CDR3 contains 15 residues. CDR3 sequence (DNA): TGTGCCAGCAGACCAACCGGGACAGGGGCTCAGCCCCAGCATTTT. Translating gives CASRPTGTGAQPQHF.

The chain combines TRBV7-9 with TRBJ1-1, with D tentatively TRBD1 (6 bases). Germline CDR1 reads SEHNR; CDR2 reads FQNEAQ (reference sequence). Trimming removed 4 bases from V and 5 bases from J, with 14 bases in between. The CDR3 is made up of 14 amino acids. CDR3: CASSSGTSITEAFF. The CDR3 nucleotides are TGTGCCAGCAGCTCCGGGACAAGTATAACTGAAGCTTTCTTT.